A single count supports the clone carrying this TCR beta chain. Its matching antigen is unknown. Assay: immunoSEQ multiplex PCR; the TCRdb copy retains only in-frame clones and omits some. The sample has hundreds of thousands of clones, roughly 96% seen once. These data come from a study of shared clonotypes between healthy human individuals. Findings and limits, study-wide: Although depth was large, rarefaction showed that sequencing of the sorted subsets was incomplete.

Germline CDR1 is SNHLY and CDR2 is FYNNEI. CDR3 length equals 13 residues. V lost 5 bases and J lost 8, with 12 bases in between. Sequenced sample: memory CD8+ T cells sorted from blood. Described subset: CD45RO+ cells pooled with CCR7-negative TemRA cells. The receptor was isolated from a man aged 30 to 39 in good health. This sequence joins TRBV2 and TRBJ1-4; D possibly corresponds to TRBD1 (5 bases). CDR3 region: CASSSGTGEKLFF. In DNA form, the CDR3 reads TGTGCCAGCAGTTCCGGGACCGGGGAAAAACTGTTTTTT.